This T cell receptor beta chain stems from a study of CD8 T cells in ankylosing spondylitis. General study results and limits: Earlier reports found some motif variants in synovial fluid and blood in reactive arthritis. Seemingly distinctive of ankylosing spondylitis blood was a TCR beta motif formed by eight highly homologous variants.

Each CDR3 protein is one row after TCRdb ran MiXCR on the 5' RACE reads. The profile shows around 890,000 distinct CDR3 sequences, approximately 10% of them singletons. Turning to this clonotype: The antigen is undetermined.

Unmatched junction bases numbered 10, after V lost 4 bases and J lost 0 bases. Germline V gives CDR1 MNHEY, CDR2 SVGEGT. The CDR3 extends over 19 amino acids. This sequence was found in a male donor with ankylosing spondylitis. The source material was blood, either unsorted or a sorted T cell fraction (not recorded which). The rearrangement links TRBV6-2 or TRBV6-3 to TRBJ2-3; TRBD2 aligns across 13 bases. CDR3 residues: CASSFWSLAGGRSTDTQYF. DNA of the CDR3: TGTGCCAGCAGTTTTTGGTCACTAGCGGGGGGGCGTAGCACAGATACGCAGTATTTT.